These T cell receptor beta chains were read from a single sample in a study of PD-1 blockade in classical Hodgkin lymphoma. Here immunoSEQ multiplex PCR was the method, and the copy in TCRdb shows in-frame clones only, minus some. The sample has 95,000 to 100,000 clones; around 89% are singletons. The source was peripheral blood mononuclear cells (PBMCs), collected before the second cycle of nivolumab. The receptors originated from a human donor with classical Hodgkin lymphoma. Both conserved end residues are part of each CDR3. D genes are given only for firm matches. Clone size is not always given. Where it is, it says once, few, many or a class for expanded clones.

>-|TRBJ2-2|TRBV15|-
CATSRDSGLNTGELFF
TGTGCCACCAGCAGAGACTCGGGTCTTAACACCGGGGAGCTGTTTTTT
>-|TRBJ2-7|TRBV5-1|-
CASSLGQNSYEQYF
TGCGCCAGCAGCTTGGGGCAGAATTCCTACGAGCAGTACTTC
>-|TRBJ1-4|TRBV18|-
CASSPLGAATNEKLFF
TGTGCCAGCTCACCGCTCGGGGCGGCAACTAATGAAAAACTGTTTTTT
>-|TRBJ1-6|TRBV11-2|-
CASSLNYNSPLHF
TGTGCCAGCAGCTTGAACTATAATTCACCCCTCCACTTT
>-|TRBJ1-2|TRBV18|-
CASSPGPFGTF
TGTGCCAGCTCACCCGGCCCCTTTGGAACCTTC
>TRBD1|TRBJ2-3|TRBV28|-
CASNLGTGGTDTQYF
TGTGCCAGCAACCTAGGGACAGGGGGCACAGATACGCAGTATTTT
>TRBD1|TRBJ1-1|TRBV7-9|-
CASRPGQGIRSTEAFF
TGTGCCAGCAGGCCCGGACAGGGAATACGGAGCACTGAAGCTTTCTTT
>-|TRBJ2-7|TRBV19|-
CASRGSYEQYF
TGTGCCAGTCGGGGGTCCTACGAGCAGTACTTC
>-|TRBJ1-4|TRBV19|-
CAIKRDQSGKLFF
TGTGCCATCAAAAGGGACCAGAGTGGAAAACTGTTTTTT
>TRBD2|TRBJ2-3|TRBV11-3|-
CASSLDGTSGGAGTDTQYF
TGTGCCAGCAGCTTAGATGGGACTAGCGGGGGGGCCGGCACAGATACGCAGTATTTT
>-|TRBJ2-7|TRBV27|-
CASSSQVSSYEQYF
TGTGCCAGCAGTTCTCAAGTCAGCTCCTACGAGCAGTACTTC
>-|TRBJ2-5|TRBV30|-
CAWSLDPQGPGETQYF
TGTGCCTGGAGCCTTGACCCGCAGGGTCCCGGAGAGACCCAGTACTTC
>-|TRBJ1-2|TRBV30|-
CAWSVGGGYTF
TGTGCCTGGAGTGTAGGAGGTGGCTACACCTTC
>-|TRBJ1-5|TRBV30|-
CAWSSGDQPQHF
TGTGCCTGGAGCTCGGGGGATCAGCCCCAGCATTTT
>-|TRBJ1-2|TRBV5-1|-
CASSFAGGSYGYTF
TGCGCCAGCAGCTTTGCTGGGGGCAGCTATGGCTACACCTTC
>-|TRBJ2-3|TRBV7-3|-
CASSFGGGNTQYF
TGTGCCAGCAGCTTTGGCGGGGGCAATACGCAGTATTTT
>-|TRBJ2-4|TRBV6-1|-
CASSDIAKNIQYF
TGTGCCAGCAGTGATATAGCCAAAAACATTCAGTACTTC
>-|TRBJ1-5|TRBV6-4|-
CASSDGDSNQPQHF
TGTGCCAGCAGTGACGGGGATAGCAATCAGCCCCAGCATTTT
>-|TRBJ1-2|TRBV14|few
CASSQRRVYGYTF
TGTGCCAGCAGCCAACGGAGGGTCTATGGCTACACCTTC
>-|TRBJ1-1|TRBV25-1|-
CASSELGRTEAFF
TGTGCCAGCAGTGAATTAGGACGCACTGAAGCTTTCTTT
>-|TRBJ1-2|TRBV18|-
CASHPGPNYGYTF
TGTGCCAGCCATCCGGGACCTAACTATGGCTACACCTTC
>-|TRBJ2-2|TRBV27|-
CASSLKLWQNTGELFF
TGTGCCAGCAGTTTAAAATTGTGGCAAAACACCGGGGAGCTGTTTTTT